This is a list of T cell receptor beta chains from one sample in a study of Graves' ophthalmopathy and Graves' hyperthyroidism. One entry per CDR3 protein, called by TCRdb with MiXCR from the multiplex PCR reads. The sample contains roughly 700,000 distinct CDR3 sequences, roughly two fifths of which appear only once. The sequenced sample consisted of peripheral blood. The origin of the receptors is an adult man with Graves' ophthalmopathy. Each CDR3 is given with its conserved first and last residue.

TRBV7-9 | CASSQVAGAEQPQHF
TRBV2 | CASKEMGATRQETQYF
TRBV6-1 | CASSAHTTSGITETQYF
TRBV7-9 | CASTGLSGPRGGYTF
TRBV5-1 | CANSQSQREEETQYF
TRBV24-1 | CATSDRRTGNQPQHF
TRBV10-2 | CASSEARVGETQYF
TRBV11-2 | CASSTGGGETQYF
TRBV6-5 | CASRADAEQYF
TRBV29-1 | CSVDTGTGGTQYF
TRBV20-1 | CSARDSSDQPQHF
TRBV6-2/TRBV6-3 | CASSYNSFNQPQHF
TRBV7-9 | CASSFMGYGYTF
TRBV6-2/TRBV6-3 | CASRGTSQETQYF
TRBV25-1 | CASSFEASGGELFF
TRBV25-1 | CASSVSSTQGEGYGYTF
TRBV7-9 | CASSFGDNVLTF
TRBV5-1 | CASSLGDRLGETQYF
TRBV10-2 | CASVEKGKDEQYF
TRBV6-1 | CASRRGRPYEQYF
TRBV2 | CTSVRWSYGYTF
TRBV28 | CASSLGQNSQYF
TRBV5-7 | CASSLSRGPQHF
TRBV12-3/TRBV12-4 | CASSEDSGSSSYEQYF
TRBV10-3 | CASSEQGAPLSGANVLTF
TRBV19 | CATRGQPQHF
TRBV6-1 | CASSSPKRPGNTIYF
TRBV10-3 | CAISGGLKTPLHF
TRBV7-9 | CASSLVAEWTYEQYF
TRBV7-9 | CASSPGQGVINEQYF
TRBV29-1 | CSVRGVAGELFF
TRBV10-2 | CASSRQGANSPLHF
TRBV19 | CATRNRGDSYEQYF
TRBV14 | CASSRQQGTSAVLTF
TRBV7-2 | CASSSAREQCF
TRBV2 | CAWGVSSYEQYF
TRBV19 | CASSMFGTGRRGYTF
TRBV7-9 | CASSLALGTGTYEQYF
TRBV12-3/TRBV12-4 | CASSFRGYNQPQHF
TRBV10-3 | CAISGEGHTEAFF
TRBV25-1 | CASSDIRTVKTQYF
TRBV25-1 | CASSAPLHEYGYTF
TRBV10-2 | CASSPLQGYTF
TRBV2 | CASSELGTGNYEQYF
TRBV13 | CASSARPGTGGSSNQPQHF
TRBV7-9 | CASREQGAVNLANEKLFF